A selection of T cell receptor beta chains follows, all from one sample in a study of T cells of healthy individuals. TCRdb independently ran MiXCR on the 5' RACE reads; one entry per CDR3 protein. The sample lists about 53,000 distinct CDR3 sequences, roughly 14% occurring once. The receptors were sampled from a human donor in good health. Each CDR3 is given with its conserved first and last residue.

CDR3 length	J gene	V gene	CDR3 protein
15	TRBJ2-1	TRBV11-3	CASSPQPSSYNEQFF
14	TRBJ2-3	TRBV6-4	CASSAGTSTDTQYF
17	TRBJ2-5	TRBV10-3	CAISETWTSGQQETQYF
15	TRBJ1-6	TRBV7-2	CASSRENLIGGPLHF
14	TRBJ1-6	TRBV4-3	CASSQDWRESPLHF
19	TRBJ2-6	TRBV11-3	CASSLLEHHLDSGANVLTF
14	TRBJ2-3	TRBV10-2	CASRRLADTDTQYF
12	TRBJ1-4	TRBV7-9	CASSLEGGEVFF
17	TRBJ2-7	TRBV7-2	CASSLRSISVRLNEQYF
16	TRBJ1-5	TRBV7-3	CASSDSDCAGNQPQHF
17	TRBJ2-3	TRBV12-3/TRBV12-4	CASSSLVLLSGEDTQYF
17	TRBJ2-1	TRBV12-3/TRBV12-4	CASSTPGLAGGRNEQFF
15	TRBJ2-2	TRBV29-1	CSVDFGFTNTGELFF
11	TRBJ1-2	TRBV12-3/TRBV12-4	CASTQNYGYTF
13	TRBJ1-4	TRBV2	CASLRGAGEKLFF
16	TRBJ2-7	TRBV5-1	CASSSPGTSAVDEQYF
15	TRBJ2-1	TRBV2	CASSERQPPYNEQFF
14	TRBJ2-7	TRBV20-1	CSAMITGSGYEQYF
13	TRBJ2-1	TRBV13	CASSLVPEHAQFF
13	TRBJ2-7	TRBV14	CASSQDVQGEQYF
12	TRBJ1-2	TRBV29-1	CSAAGRVYGYTF
12	TRBJ2-1	TRBV7-8	CASSSGSVRQFF
15	TRBJ2-6	TRBV7-9	CASSPTGAGANVLTF
14	TRBJ1-5	TRBV7-8	CASSLSGREQPQHF
16	TRBJ1-6	TRBV2	CASRLLWTGPNSPLHF
14	TRBJ2-4	TRBV6-2/TRBV6-3	CASSYDPAGNIQYF
13	TRBJ1-2	TRBV6-5	CASAETTRYGYTF
16	TRBJ2-3	TRBV10-3	CAISVTSGGATDTQYF
15	TRBJ2-3	TRBV24-1	CATSERAGRTDTQYF
13	TRBJ1-2	TRBV10-3	CGESEGHNYGYTF
15	TRBJ2-3	TRBV12-3/TRBV12-4	CASREGLAGFDTQYF
13	TRBJ2-3	TRBV20-1	CSGEQGVTDTQYF
16	TRBJ1-5	TRBV12-3/TRBV12-4	CASHKPRQGSNQPQHF
13	TRBJ1-6	TRBV20-1	CSARGTGGSPLNF
20	TRBJ2-5	TRBV20-1	CSARALGQGSLNSGQETQYF
11	TRBJ2-3	TRBV20-1	CSAFVTDTQYF
14	TRBJ2-3	TRBV6-5	CASSYFGSTDTQYF
13	TRBJ2-7	TRBV5-1	CASSLASGYEQYF
17	TRBJ2-5	TRBV6-5	CASSYSWIGASQETQYF
11	TRBJ1-2	TRBV6-1	CAAEGVYGYTF
13	TRBJ1-1	TRBV2	CASSGDSGTEAFF
15	TRBJ2-1	TRBV29-1	CSVFSLASPYNEQFF
16	TRBJ1-6	TRBV19	CASSTKAGGGNSPLHF
13	TRBJ1-5	TRBV11-2	CASSADRDQPQHF
15	TRBJ2-5	TRBV10-3	CAISEASGPQETQYF
13	TRBJ1-5	TRBV20-1	CSARRQGNQPQHF
16	TRBJ2-7	TRBV14	CASSQGSGSTSYEQYF
16	TRBJ2-3	TRBV27	CASSLAGLASTDTQYF
18	TRBJ2-7	TRBV5-1	CASSPIFAGTSFLYEQYF
18	TRBJ2-1	TRBV20-1	CSARVGTSGSSSYNEQFF
16	TRBJ1-3	TRBV7-2	CASSLAGANSGNTIYF
13	TRBJ2-7	TRBV4-1	CASSHTQGLEQYF
15	TRBJ2-2	TRBV15	CATSGSGADTGELFF
12	TRBJ1-2	TRBV20-1	CSARKTDYGYTF
15	TRBJ2-1	TRBV5-1	CASSTTVAGVNEQFF
11	TRBJ1-2	TRBV29-1	CSVVGTDGYTF
17	TRBJ2-5	TRBV11-3	CASNSASNRLTMGTQYF
14	TRBJ1-1	TRBV6-5	CASSWSGENTEAFF
16	TRBJ1-3	TRBV10-3	CAISEMIGVSGNTIYF
15	TRBJ2-7	TRBV6-5	CASSFWQGALAEQYF